The 32 T cell receptor beta chains listed next were all sequenced from one sample in a study of T cell responses to AZD1222 COVID-19 vaccine. The data were produced by immunoSEQ multiplex PCR, yet TCRdb's version contains in-frame clones alone and is incomplete. The table includes 130,000 or so clones, about nine tenths detected once. Sequences were derived from peripheral blood, sampled on day 0 of AZD1222 vaccination. The source of these receptors is an adult in good health.

The gene calls are TRBV7-2 and TRBJ2-3; 7 bases are a match to TRBD1. The CDR3 sequence is 15 residues long. The J segment lost 1 base and the V segment lost 5 bases, leaving 6 bases of the junction unmatched. The germline V gene has CDR1 SGHTA and CDR2 FQGNSA. This CDR3 is CASSPTGLGTDTQYF. As DNA, the CDR3 is TGTGCCAGCAGCCCGACAGGGTTGGGCACAGATACGCAGTATTTT.

The chain is built from TRBV19 and TRBJ2-1; no definite D call. The CDR3 spans 12 residues. V shed 4 bases and J shed 10 bases, with 11 bases lying between them. Germline loops: CDR1 LNHDA, CDR2 SQIVND (reference sequence). This chain's CDR3 is CASSTQSQEQFF. DNA of the CDR3: TGTGCCAGTAGTACTCAGTCCCAGGAGCAGTTCTTC. Supplemented by reference TRBV19 and TRBJ2-1, the full variable domain reads DGGITQSPKYLFRKEGQNVTLSCEQNLNHDAMYWYRQDPGQGLRLIYYSQIVNDFQKGDIAEGYSVSREKKESFPLTVTSAQKNPTAFYLCASSTQSQEQFFGPGTRLTVL.

Comment on this clone: In the same sample, other DNA sequences code for this CDR3. The chain uses TRBV28 and TRBJ1-1; the D is unclear. Germline CDR1 and CDR2: MDHEN and SYDVKM. V was shortened by 6 bases and J by 1 base, with 9 bases between the two germline ends. The CDR3 has 13 amino acids. The CDR3 here is CASSLGRNTEAFF. CDR3 nucleotides: TGTGCCAGCAGCTTAGGTAGGAACACTGAAGCTTTCTTT.

V gene TRBV7-6 combines with J gene TRBJ1-1; 8 bases are shared with TRBD1. V shed 4 bases, J shed 0 bases, and the junction held 13 bases outside the gene matches. Germline CDR1 is SGHVS and CDR2 is FNYEAQ. The CDR3 has 18 amino acids. The CDR3 nucleotides are TGTGCCAGCAGCTCAATTGACAGGGGCCCACTATTGAACACTGAAGCTTTCTTT. Translating gives CASSSIDRGPLLNTEAFF.

J is TRBJ2-3 and V is TRBV3-1 (or the pseudogene TRBV3-2), with D unclear. The CDR3 runs to 16 residues. Deletions cut 0 bases from V and 1 base from J, with 11 bases between. CDR1 LGHDT and CDR2 YNNKEL come from the germline V gene (reference sequence). For the CDR3, the DNA is TGTGCCAGCAGCCAAGATCTCTCGCCGTGCACAGATACGCAGTATTTT. Translation: CASSQDLSPCTDTQYF.

Of note for this clone: Other DNA sequences within the sample encode an identical CDR3. The chain couples TRBV9 to TRBJ1-4, with unresolved D. Per the germline V gene, CDR1 is SGDLS and CDR2 is YYNGEE. The CDR3 totals 15 residues. V lost 3 bases to trimming and J lost 0 bases, with 9 bases between them. The chain's CDR3 is CASSATTATNEKLFF. The CDR3 region has the DNA TGTGCCAGCAGCGCGACAACTGCAACTAATGAAAAACTGTTTTTT.

The chain links TRBV4-2 to TRBJ1-3, with 8 positions matching TRBD1. The ends lost 0 bases at V and 1 base at J; junction bases unmatched: 8. This CDR3 comprises 18 residues. Per the germline V gene, CDR1 is LGHNA and CDR2 is YNFKEQ. The CDR3 DNA reads as TGTGCCAGCAGCCAAGAGGGGGGACAGGCCTTATCTGGAAACACCATATATTTT. Encoded protein: CASSQEGGQALSGNTIYF.

The chain couples TRBV5-4 to TRBJ2-1; unclear D gene. CDR1 SGHNT and CDR2 YYREEE come from the germline V gene (reference sequence). Trimming removed 5 bases at V and 1 base at J, with 7 bases between. CDR3 length equals 13 residues. CDR3 residues: CASRDGSYNEQFF. CDR3 bases: TGTGCCAGCAGGGACGGTTCCTACAATGAGCAGTTCTTC.

The rearrangement links TRBV6-6 to TRBJ2-5; tentative D call: TRBD2 (5 bases). The CDR3 length is 13 residues. The germline V gene encodes CDR1 MNHNY and CDR2 SVGAGI (reference sequence). Trimming stripped 4 bases from V and 0 bases from J, with 6 bases between. In DNA form, the CDR3 reads TGTGCCAGCAGTTCTAGCCACCAAGAGACCCAGTACTTC. Amino acids: CASSSSHQETQYF.

This sequence joins TRBV6-2 or TRBV6-3 and TRBJ2-3; D is unclear. Between the trimmed V and J ends, which lost 0 bases and 1 base, there was a span of 14 bases. The CDR3 sequence is 17 residues long. Germline V gene lookup returns CDR1 MNHEY and CDR2 SVGEGT. The CDR3 loop reads CASSYSLGRAGTDTQYF. Here the CDR3 DNA reads TGTGCCAGCAGTTACTCCCTGGGCCGGGCCGGCACAGATACGCAGTATTTT.

The J gene is TRBJ2-1, the V gene TRBV24-1; TRBD1 agrees at 7 bases. Looked up from germline, CDR1 is KGHDR and CDR2 is SFDVKD. The CDR3 spans 13 residues. The V segment lost 3 bases and the J segment 7 bases; nucleotides outside the gene matches: 2. Here the CDR3 DNA reads TGTGCCACCAGTGATATACAGGGGAATGAGCAGTTCTTC. This codes for CATSDIQGNEQFF.

Worth noting for this clone: One end of the junction is discordant with germline, which a read error may explain. The chain recombines TRBV19 with TRBJ1-1; 9 bases are shared with TRBD1. The CDR3 is 19 amino acids. Germline lookup yields CDR1 LNHDA and CDR2 SQIVND (reference sequence). CDR3 amino acids: CASSIDNMNRGRLKTEAFF. In DNA form, the CDR3 reads TGTGCCAGTAGTATAGATAACATGAACAGGGGGCGTTTGAAGACTGAAGCTTTCTTT.

The chain links TRBV10-1 to TRBJ2-4; D might be TRBD2 (5 bases). From germline, CDR1 is WNHNN and CDR2 SYGVQD (reference sequence). The length of the CDR3 is 18 residues. V was pared by 1 base and J by 8 bases, with 24 bases between. The CDR3 nucleotides read TGCGCCAGCAGTGAGTTCGGTGCGTGGGGAGCTTTGAAGGACATTCAGTACTTC. Residues: CASSEFGAWGALKDIQYF.

The chain has TRBV6-2 or TRBV6-3 and TRBJ2-7; 8 bases are shared with TRBD1. J was trimmed by 2 bases and V by 5 bases; bases with no gene match: 5. Germline assignment: CDR1 MNHEY and CDR2 SVGEGT. The CDR3 is 14 amino acids. CDR3: CASSKGQGTYEQYF. Written as DNA, the CDR3 is TGTGCCAGCAGTAAAGGACAGGGAACCTACGAGCAGTACTTC.

This clone was recorded once. This chain connects TRBV3-1 (or the pseudogene TRBV3-2) to TRBJ2-1; D perhaps matches TRBD2 (6 bases). The germline V and J ends were trimmed by 0 bases and 0 bases, with 15 bases remaining between them. Germline V gives CDR1 LGHDT, CDR2 YNNKEL (reference sequence). The CDR3 is 18 amino acids. CDR3 DNA: TGTGCCAGCAGCCAAGATACCAGGGCGGGGCGCTCCTACAATGAGCAGTTCTTC. Amino acid sequence: CASSQDTRAGRSYNEQFF.

The chain combines TRBV4-1 with TRBJ1-6; D might be TRBD1 (6 bases). Deletions cut 4 bases from V and 9 bases from J, with 13 bases between. This CDR3 contains 14 residues. From germline, CDR1 is MGHRA and CDR2 YSYEKL. CDR3 amino acids: CASSPGDGGSPLHF. The CDR3 nucleotides are TGCGCCAGCAGCCCAGGGGACGGCGGTTCACCCCTCCACTTT.

This chain joins TRBV15 and TRBJ2-6; the D is unclear. The CDR3 consists of 18 residues. V gave up 1 base and J gave up 0 bases, with 13 bases separating them. Germline loops: CDR1 LNHNV, CDR2 YYDKDF (reference sequence). The CDR3 coding sequence is TGTGCCACCAGCAGAGCGGCCCTTCCCAGCTCTGGGGCCAACGTCCTGACTTTC. Amino acids: CATSRAALPSSGANVLTF.

V usage is TRBV24-1 and J usage is TRBJ1-6, with 7 positions matching TRBD1. CDR1 KGHDR and CDR2 SFDVKD come from the germline V gene. The V segment lost 3 bases and the J segment 10 bases; nucleotides outside the gene matches: 5. The CDR3 is 14 residues long. The CDR3 spells CATSDTGVGSPLHF. The CDR3 DNA follows: TGTGCCACCAGTGATACAGGGGTGGGGTCACCCCTCCACTTT.

J is TRBJ1-1 and V is TRBV28; TRBD1 is a possible D gene (6 bases). Germline loops: CDR1 MDHEN, CDR2 SYDVKM. The CDR3 extends over 14 amino acids. V was shortened by 4 bases and J by 3 bases, with 12 bases between the two germline ends. CDR3 amino acids: CASSSTGFHTEAFF. Here the CDR3 DNA reads TGTGCCAGCAGTTCCACAGGGTTTCACACTGAAGCTTTCTTT.

The V gene is TRBV7-6, the J gene TRBJ1-6, with D perhaps matching TRBD1 (5 bases). Trimming pared 1 base from V and 6 bases from J, leaving 7 bases between. The CDR3 spans 14 residues. In germline, CDR1 is SGHVS, CDR2 FNYEAQ. This chain's CDR3 is CASSLEGANSPLHF. The CDR3 coding sequence is TGTGCCAGCAGCTTAGAAGGGGCTAATTCACCCCTCCACTTT.

This clone was picked up one time. The J gene is TRBJ2-5, the V gene TRBV21-1. TRBV21-1 is labeled a pseudogene. The CDR3 runs 12 residues. The CDR3 protein is CASLPGRETQYF. The CDR3 nucleotides are TGTGCCAGCCTACCCGGGCGAGAGACCCAGTACTTC.

The chain employs TRBV6-5 and TRBJ1-1; D is uncertain. Trimming stripped 5 bases from V and 1 base from J, with 11 bases between. The germline V gene has CDR1 MNHEY and CDR2 SVGAGI. This CDR3 spans 14 amino acids. In nucleotides, the CDR3 is TGTGCCAGCAGTATACTGGGCTGGAACACTGAAGCTTTCTTT. It translates to CASSILGWNTEAFF.

The chain combines TRBV5-1 with TRBJ2-7; tentatively, D is TRBD1 (6 bases). Germline loops: CDR1 SGHRS, CDR2 YFSETQ. This CDR3 contains 13 residues. Trimming cost V 3 bases and J 4 bases, with 11 bases left between them. This chain's CDR3 is CASSSQGVYEQYF. The CDR3 coding sequence is TGCGCCAGCAGCTCACAGGGAGTTTACGAGCAGTACTTC.

Here the CDR3 reads CASSLRRHSGANVLTF. CDR3 in DNA: TGTGCCAGCAGTTTACGCAGGCATTCTGGGGCCAACGTCCTGACTTTC. The V and J genes are TRBV28 and TRBJ2-6, with D unclear. The CDR3 spans 16 residues. V gave up 2 bases and J gave up 1 base, with 9 bases separating them. Per the germline V gene, CDR1 is MDHEN and CDR2 is SYDVKM. Together with reference TRBV28 and TRBJ2-6, the CDR3 gives the full variable domain: DVKVTQSSRYLVKRTGEKVFLECVQDMDHENMFWYRQDPGLGLRLIYFSYDVKMKEKGDIPEGYSVSREKKERFSLILESASTNQTSMYLCASSLRRHSGANVLTFGAGSRLTVL.

The gene calls are TRBV14 and TRBJ1-2, with D hard to call. The CDR3 is 16 residues long. V was pared by 0 bases and J by 3 bases, with 14 bases between. Germline V lookup: CDR1 SGHDN, CDR2 FVKESK. The CDR3 loop reads CASSQDGRFWDYGYTF. DNA of the CDR3: TGTGCCAGCAGCCAAGATGGAAGGTTTTGGGACTATGGCTACACCTTC.

The genes are TRBV7-2 and TRBJ1-2; the D gene is possibly TRBD1 (5 bases). Trimming removed 3 bases from V and 4 bases from J, with 6 bases in between. The CDR3 covers 12 residues. Per the germline V gene, CDR1 is SGHTA and CDR2 is FQGNSA. CDR3: CASSFQGYGYTF. The DNA for the CDR3 is TGTGCCAGCAGCTTTCAGGGCTATGGCTACACCTTC.

This clone has just one count. The chain couples TRBV7-3 to TRBJ2-1; 10 positions match TRBD2. Losses at the gene ends were 5 bases for V and 0 bases for J; bases not matched to a gene: 10. The germline V gene encodes CDR1 SGHTA and CDR2 FQGTGA. CDR3 length: 18 amino acids. In DNA form, the CDR3 reads TGTGCCAGCAGCAGACTAGCGGGTCCCCCGAGCTCCTACAATGAGCAGTTCTTC. Translated: CASSRLAGPPSSYNEQFF.

J is TRBJ1-2 and V is TRBV12-3 or TRBV12-4, with a tentative D call TRBD1 (6 bases). The CDR3 extends over 13 amino acids. Trimming removed 2 bases from V and 6 bases from J, with 10 bases in between. CDR3 in amino acids: CASSLTGYNGYTF. The CDR3, as DNA: TGTGCCAGCAGTTTAACAGGGTATAATGGCTACACCTTC.

V gene TRBV2 combines with J gene TRBJ2-3, with D uncertain. Germline V gene sequence: CDR1 SNHLY, CDR2 FYNNEI. Trimming took off 3 bases at V and 2 bases at J, with 0 bases between the two ends. This CDR3 spans 11 amino acids. CDR3: CASSDTDTQYF. In DNA, the CDR3 is TGTGCCAGCAGTGACACAGATACGCAGTATTTT.

The chain recombines TRBV6-5 with TRBJ2-1, with 13 bases aligning to TRBD2. This CDR3 is 16 amino acids long. The germline gives CDR1 MNHEY, CDR2 SVGAGI. Trimming took 1 base from V and 7 from J; bases not matched to a gene: 4. DNA for the CDR3: TGTGCCAGCAGTTACTTGGGACTAGCGGGGTCAAATGAGCAGTTCTTC. The encoded protein is CASSYLGLAGSNEQFF.

CDR3 nucleotides: TGCGCCAGCAGCCAAGACCGGACATCCGGCAATCAGCCCCAGCATTTT. Amino acids: CASSQDRTSGNQPQHF. This chain joins TRBV4-3 and TRBJ1-5, with D possibly matching TRBD1 (5 bases). Trimming pared 0 bases from V and 2 bases from J, leaving 11 bases between. CDR1 and CDR2 (germline): LGHNA, YSLEER. The CDR3 contains 16 residues.

The V call is TRBV5-6, the J call TRBJ2-7; D call uncertain. Trimming removed 2 bases at V and 4 bases at J, with 10 bases between. Per the germline V gene, CDR1 is SGHDT and CDR2 is YYEEEE. This CDR3 has 13 amino acids. CDR3 nucleotide sequence: TGTGCCAGCAGCTTTCGAATTGGGTACGAGCAGTACTTC. It codes for CASSFRIGYEQYF.